Listed below are T cell receptor beta chains from one sample, sequenced in a study of blood T cell repertoires in COVID-19. Using immunoSEQ multiplex PCR, the repertoire was profiled, and TCRdb retains in-frame clones only, with some absent. The table records about 46,000 clones, roughly 88% of them present only once. Sequencing used peripheral blood. The origin of the receptors is a human donor in a cohort sampled during active COVID-19. The donor label of this sample is uncertain. The CDR3 runs from the conserved cysteine through the conserved F or W. A D gene is named only where the DNA matches it firmly. Size tells how often a clone was seen (once, few, many) or the class of an expanded clone, and some rows leave it out.

J | D | V | size | DNA | CDR3
TRBJ2-3 | - | TRBV14 | - | TGTGCCAGCAGCCCCGGTCGGGCGGGGGCATACACTAGCACAGATACGCAGTATTTT | CASSPGRAGAYTSTDTQYF
TRBJ2-2 | TRBD2 | TRBV3-1/TRBV3-2 | - | TGTGCCAGCAGCCAAGGACTAGCGGGTACCGGGGAGCTGTTTTTT | CASSQGLAGTGELFF
TRBJ1-5 | - | TRBV24-1 | - | TGTGCCACCAGTGATTTGCCCACTCGTCAAGTGGACAGTCATAGCAATCAGCCCCAGCATTTT | CATSDLPTRQVDSHSNQPQHF
TRBJ2-7 | - | TRBV7-2 | - | TGTGCCAGCAGCTTAGTGGGGAGCTCCTACGAGCAGTACTTC | CASSLVGSSYEQYF
TRBJ2-3 | - | TRBV3-1/TRBV3-2 | - | TGTGCCAGCAGCCCCTGGCGTGGGAGGTCGATGACAGATACGCAGTATTTT | CASSPWRGRSMTDTQYF
TRBJ2-7 | - | TRBV28 | - | TGTGCCAGCAGTTTCAGTGGGGCAGGGTCCCACGAGCAGTACTTC | CASSFSGAGSHEQYF
TRBJ1-1 | TRBD1 | TRBV5-1 | once | TGCGCCAGCAGCCCTGGGACAGGGGGCTATTTCTTGAACACTGAAGCTTTCTTT | CASSPGTGGYFLNTEAFF
TRBJ2-1 | - | TRBV5-4 | - | TGTGCCAGCAGCTCAACAGAATACAATGAGCAGTTCTTC | CASSSTEYNEQFF
TRBJ2-7 | - | TRBV6-5 | - | TGTGCCAGCAGTTTTAGGCAGGGGATCAACGAGCAGTACTTC | CASSFRQGINEQYF
TRBJ2-3 | - | TRBV25-1 | - | TGTGCCAGCAGTGGAGCAGGGTGGACAGATACGCAGTATTTT | CASSGAGWTDTQYF
TRBJ2-4 | - | TRBV6-2/TRBV6-3 | - | TGTGCCAGCAGTTTAGCGTCCGCAAACATTCAGTACTTC | CASSLASANIQYF
TRBJ2-2 | TRBD2 | TRBV5-1 | - | TGCGCCAGCAGCTCACCTCCCCTGACTAGCGGGGGGGCGAACACCGGGGAGCTGTTTTTT | CASSSPPLTSGGANTGELFF
TRBJ2-1 | - | TRBV5-6 | - | TGTGCCAGCAGCTTGGTGGGAGCGGAGCAGTTCTTC | CASSLVGAEQFF
TRBJ1-6 | - | TRBV6-5 | - | TGTGCCAGCAGCATACTCCGGACAGCCGGGTGGTCCCTCCACTTT | CASSILRTAGWSLHF
TRBJ1-1 | - | TRBV29-1 | - | TGCGGGAGCCAGAACACTGAAGCTTTCTTT | CGSQNTEAFF
TRBJ2-7 | TRBD2 | TRBV5-1 | - | TGCGCCAGCAGCTCGTACAGGGGCGGGGGGGCCCCCGAGCAGTACTTC | CASSSYRGGGAPEQYF
TRBJ1-4 | TRBD1 | TRBV6-6 | - | TGTGCCAGCAGTTACTCAGGACAGGGGAATGAAAAACTGTTTTTT | CASSYSGQGNEKLFF
TRBJ2-2 | - | TRBV4-3 | - | TGCGCCAGCAGCCCCCTGCGGGCCGGGGAGCTGTTTTTT | CASSPLRAGELFF
TRBJ2-7 | - | TRBV5-8 | - | TGTGCCAGCAGCTTTCGGGGGACGGTCAACGAGCAGTACTTC | CASSFRGTVNEQYF
TRBJ1-3 | - | TRBV5-1 | - | TGCGCCAGCAGCTTGGACAGGAGCTCTGGAAACACCATATATTTT | CASSLDRSSGNTIYF
TRBJ1-5 | - | TRBV7-2 | - | TGTGCCAGCACCCCGGTTCGGGGTCAGCCCCAGCATTTT | CASTPVRGQPQHF
TRBJ1-1 | - | TRBV29-1 | - | TGCAGCGCCGCGGGTGGGGTGACTGAAGCTTTCTTT | CSAAGGVTEAFF
TRBJ1-2 | - | TRBV5-6 | - | TGTGCCAGCAGCTTGTTGGGGGCGGTCGCCTTCTATGGCTACACCTTC | CASSLLGAVAFYGYTF
TRBJ1-5 | TRBD1 | TRBV19 | - | TGTGCCAGTAGTCTAATCGACAGGGGCAATCAGCCCCAGCATTTT | CASSLIDRGNQPQHF
TRBJ2-1 | TRBD2 | TRBV19 | - | TGTGCCAGTAGTATAGAAGGCGGGGGGGCCGGTAATGAGCAGTTCTTC | CASSIEGGGAGNEQFF
TRBJ1-1 | TRBD1 | TRBV14 | - | TGTGCCAGCAGCCGATTAACAGGGGCGGTGACTGAAGCTTTCTTT | CASSRLTGAVTEAFF
TRBJ2-1 | TRBD2 | TRBV14 | - | TGTGCCAGCAGCCAAGGTAGCGGGGGGTTCAATGAGCAGTTCTTC | CASSQGSGGFNEQFF
TRBJ2-3 | - | TRBV12-5 | - | TGTGCTAGTGCAGTCGGGGTGTTTAGCACAGATACGCAGTATTTT | CASAVGVFSTDTQYF
TRBJ2-5 | - | TRBV5-5 | - | TGTGCCAGCAGCTTTGGTCGGTTACAAGAGACCCAGTACTTC | CASSFGRLQETQYF
TRBJ1-1 | - | TRBV25-1 | - | TGTGCCAGCAATTTGGAGAAAATGAACACTGAAGCTTTCTTT | CASNLEKMNTEAFF